This T cell receptor (beta chain) was captured in a study of cytomegalovirus exposure and HLA in healthy donors. The overall study: Early on, a data release was issued that held approximately 92 million unique TCRs from HLA-typed donors. Within the Caucasian-associated ancestry cluster were more than 75% of the roughly 400 genotyped donors.

It was with 60 Vbeta and 13 Jbeta primers that the PCR ran. The protocol was immunoSEQ multiplex PCR, while the TCRdb copy is restricted to in-frame clones and leaves out a portion. The table records over 70,000 clones, roughly 80% of them present only once. CDR1 is SEHNR and CDR2 is FQNEAQ in the germline V gene (reference sequence). Trimming shortened V by 0 bases and J by 2 bases, and 7 bases separated the two germline ends. The CDR3 sequence is 14 residues long. Note on this clone: The antigen remains unidentified.

Study-level points and caveats: DRB1 showed the most TCR associations and HLA-C the fewest in a later analysis, as rates varied by HLA locus. Being productive about 90% or about 30% of the time was typical of most TCR beta V segments in an earlier analysis.

Material for sequencing was PBMCs. V usage is TRBV7-9 and J usage is TRBJ1-1; D uncertain. The TCR sequence derives from a man aged 50 to 59 in good health and CMV-seropositive. CDR3 sequence reads: CASSLATVNTEAFF. The CDR3 DNA is TGTGCCAGCAGCTTAGCTACGGTAAACACTGAAGCTTTCTTT.